This is a list of T cell receptor beta chains from one sample in a study of metastatic and nonmetastatic thyroid tumors. MiXCR was used by TCRdb to re-call the PCR reads. The sample lists tens of thousands of clones, 12% occurring once. Sequencing used blood. These receptors were collected from a female donor with papillary thyroid cancer or a benign thyroid nodule (not recorded which). Some clones in this sample may be carry-over from other donors' samples. CDR3s include the opening cysteine and the closing phenylalanine or tryptophan.

TRBJ2-1 | 12 | TRBV3-1 | CASSPGGGEQFF
TRBJ2-1 | 15 | TRBV7-2 | CASSPGGLVGNEQFF
TRBJ1-1 | 14 | TRBV4-3 | CASSQETGYTEAFF
TRBJ1-2 | 12 | TRBV12-3/TRBV12-4 | CASSRGDAGYTF
TRBJ2-2 | 14 | TRBV19 | CASSIQDGTGELFF
TRBJ1-6 | 14 | TRBV27 | CASRSAGDNSPLHF
TRBJ1-2 | 13 | TRBV28 | CASSLSGAYGYTF
TRBJ1-2 | 11 | TRBV28 | CASSLSRGYTF
TRBJ1-1 | 15 | TRBV19 | CASSPRPTGAGEATF
TRBJ2-7 | 16 | TRBV12-3/TRBV12-4 | CSSSFPGASGIYEQYF
TRBJ2-7 | 15 | TRBV20-1 | CSARHQTGGIDEQYF
TRBJ2-7 | 16 | TRBV7-6 | CASSQSSGTGVYEQYF
TRBJ1-2 | 14 | TRBV20-1 | CSARDGAGSDGYTF
TRBJ2-1 | 16 | TRBV20-1 | CSARDLLAGLLRQQFF
TRBJ2-1 | 19 | TRBV19 | CASSIVRLGPGGNYNEQFF
TRBJ2-7 | 13 | TRBV12-3/TRBV12-4 | CASSLVPTYEQYF
TRBJ1-1 | 14 | TRBV5-4 | CASSLDRPYTEAFF
TRBJ2-7 | 15 | TRBV12-3/TRBV12-4 | CASSPVGREENEQYF
TRBJ2-3 | 12 | TRBV11-2 | CASSPSTDTQYF
TRBJ2-1 | 14 | TRBV25-1 | CASSVLAGLDEQFF
TRBJ2-7 | 11 | TRBV11-2 | CASLRDREQYF
TRBJ1-2 | 13 | TRBV28 | CASSVTQNYGYTF
TRBJ1-4 | 15 | TRBV30 | CAWSGGQATNEKLFF
TRBJ2-7 | 14 | TRBV11-2 | CASSPLQGGSEQYF
TRBJ2-1 | 14 | TRBV24-1 | CATSAKSRDNEQFF
TRBJ2-5 | 12 | TRBV20-1 | CSARVLQETQYF
TRBJ2-1 | 15 | TRBV6-4 | CASSEQASPDSEQFF
TRBJ1-1 | 16 | TRBV20-1 | CSANKGAGTLNTEAFF
TRBJ2-5 | 13 | TRBV6-1 | CASRPAVQETQYF
TRBJ2-1 | 13 | TRBV20-1 | CSAGDRRGDEQFF
TRBJ2-7 | 15 | TRBV11-1 | CASSLRDRGSYEQYF
TRBJ2-2 | 17 | TRBV6-1 | CASRSRGRVTTPGELFF
TRBJ1-5 | 12 | TRBV6-2/TRBV6-3 | CASQYYNQPQHF
TRBJ1-4 | 13 | TRBV15 | CATSRGPNEKLFF
TRBJ1-2 | 13 | TRBV18 | CASSPAAIYGYTF
TRBJ2-1 | 18 | TRBV11-1 | CASSLGQGVWRGYNEQFF
TRBJ2-7 | 14 | TRBV20-1 | CSAVSLGTTYEQYF
TRBJ2-1 | 15 | TRBV27 | CASSFQGAGLNEQFF
TRBJ2-1 | 16 | TRBV4-2 | CASSQVGGRAGNEQFF
TRBJ2-1 | 12 | TRBV5-1 | CASRQGYNEQFF
TRBJ2-5 | 22 | TRBV11-1 | CASSLARGLMSGTSGRQETQYF
TRBJ2-7 | 14 | TRBV18 | CASSPQTGAYEQYF
TRBJ2-3 | 14 | TRBV6-2/TRBV6-3 | CASRGTPSTDTQYF
TRBJ1-2 | 16 | TRBV5-1 | CASSLEGRRGGDGYTF
TRBJ2-1 | 16 | TRBV28 | CASSPGTGRNYNEQFF